This T cell receptor (beta chain) was recorded in a study of blood T cell repertoires in COVID-19. On the study more broadly: Sample material is recorded as cDNA or gDNA derived from T cells, B-cell-depleted T cells, or PBMCs.

V lost 5 bases to trimming and J lost 4 bases; unmatched junction nucleotides: 5. The CDR3 sequence is 16 residues long. Germline V gives CDR1 LNHDA, CDR2 SQIVND (reference sequence). As handled by the study authors: Reference gene primer amplification gave estimated nucleated cell counts. Only in-frame clones appear in the TCRdb table, and some are missing; sequencing was by immunoSEQ multiplex PCR. V and J calls and clone size come straight from that table; D and trimming were deduced from the DNA. The sample holds around 19,000 clones; about 86% are singletons and the top ten take around 10%. This clonotype was sampled from a human donor in a cohort sampled during active COVID-19. V usage is TRBV19 and J usage is TRBJ2-1, with TRBD2 identical over 13 bases. The source material was peripheral blood. CDR3 nucleotides: TGTGCCAGTAGTGGTGGACTAGCGGGAGTGTACAATGAGCAGTTCTTC. Encoded protein: CASSGGLAGVYNEQFF.